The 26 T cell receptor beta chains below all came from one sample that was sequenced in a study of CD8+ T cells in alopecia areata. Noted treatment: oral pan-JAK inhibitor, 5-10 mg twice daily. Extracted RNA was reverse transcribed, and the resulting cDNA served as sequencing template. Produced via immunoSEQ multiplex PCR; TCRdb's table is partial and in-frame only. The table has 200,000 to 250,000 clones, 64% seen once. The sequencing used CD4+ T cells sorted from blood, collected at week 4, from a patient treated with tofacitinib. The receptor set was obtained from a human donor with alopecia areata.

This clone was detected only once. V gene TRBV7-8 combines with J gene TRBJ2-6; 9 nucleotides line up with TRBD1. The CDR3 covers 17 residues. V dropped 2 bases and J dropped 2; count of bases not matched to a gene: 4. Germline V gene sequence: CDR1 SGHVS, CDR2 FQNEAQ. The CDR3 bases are TGTGCCAGCAGCTTAACCACAGGGGGCGCTGGGGCCAACGTCCTGACTTTC. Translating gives CASSLTTGGAGANVLTF.

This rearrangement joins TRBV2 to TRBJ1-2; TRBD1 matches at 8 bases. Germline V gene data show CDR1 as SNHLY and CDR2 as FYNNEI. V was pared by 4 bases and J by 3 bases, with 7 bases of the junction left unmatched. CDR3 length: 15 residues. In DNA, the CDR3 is TGTGCCAGCAGTGGACAGGGGACAGCCTACTATGGCTACACCTTC. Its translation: CASSGQGTAYYGYTF.

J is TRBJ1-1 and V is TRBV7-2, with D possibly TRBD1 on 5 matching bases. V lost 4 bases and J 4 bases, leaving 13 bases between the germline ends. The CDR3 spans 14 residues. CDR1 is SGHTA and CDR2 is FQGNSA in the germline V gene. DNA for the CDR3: TGTGCCAGCAGCTCGGGGCTGGTGGGCACTGAAGCTTTCTTT. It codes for CASSSGLVGTEAFF.

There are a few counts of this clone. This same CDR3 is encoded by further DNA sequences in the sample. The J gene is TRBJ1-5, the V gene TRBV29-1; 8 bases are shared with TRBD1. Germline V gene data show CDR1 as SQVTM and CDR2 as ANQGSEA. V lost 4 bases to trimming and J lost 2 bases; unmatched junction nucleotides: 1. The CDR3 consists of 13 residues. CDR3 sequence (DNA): TGCAGCGTTGTACAGGGGGGCAATCAGCCCCAGCATTTT. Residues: CSVVQGGNQPQHF.

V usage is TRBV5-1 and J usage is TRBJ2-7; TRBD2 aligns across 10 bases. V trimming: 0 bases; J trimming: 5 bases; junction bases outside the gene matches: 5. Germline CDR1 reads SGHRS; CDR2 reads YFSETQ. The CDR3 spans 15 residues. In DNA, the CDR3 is TGCGCCAGCAGCTTGGGGACTAGCGGTCCCAACGAGCAGTACTTC. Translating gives CASSLGTSGPNEQYF.

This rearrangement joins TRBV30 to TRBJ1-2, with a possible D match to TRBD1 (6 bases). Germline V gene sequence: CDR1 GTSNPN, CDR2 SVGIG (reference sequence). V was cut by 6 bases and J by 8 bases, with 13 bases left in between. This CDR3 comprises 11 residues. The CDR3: CACEWRGGYTF. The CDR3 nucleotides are TGTGCCTGCGAATGGAGGGGGGGCTACACCTTC.

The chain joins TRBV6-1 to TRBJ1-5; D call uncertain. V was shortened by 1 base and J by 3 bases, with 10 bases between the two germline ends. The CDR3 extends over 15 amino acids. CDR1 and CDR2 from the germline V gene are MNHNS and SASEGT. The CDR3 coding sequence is TGTGCCAGCAGTGAAGTAACGGGAGTCAATCAGCCCCAGCATTTT. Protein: CASSEVTGVNQPQHF.

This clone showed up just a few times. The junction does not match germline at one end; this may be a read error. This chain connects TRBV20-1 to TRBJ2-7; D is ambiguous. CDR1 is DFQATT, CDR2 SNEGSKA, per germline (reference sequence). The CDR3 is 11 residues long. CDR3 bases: TGCAGTGCTGGAGACCGGTACGAGCAGTACTTC. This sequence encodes CSAGDRYEQYF.

The CDR3: CASSLPWTKQETQYF. The DNA for the CDR3 is TGTGCCAGCAGCTTACCTTGGACTAAACAAGAGACCCAGTACTTC. This sequence joins TRBV7-6 and TRBJ2-5; perhaps TRBD2 as D (6 bases). Germline V gene lookup returns CDR1 SGHVS and CDR2 FNYEAQ. The CDR3 is 15 amino acids. The germline V and J ends were trimmed by 2 bases and 2 bases, with 12 bases remaining between them.

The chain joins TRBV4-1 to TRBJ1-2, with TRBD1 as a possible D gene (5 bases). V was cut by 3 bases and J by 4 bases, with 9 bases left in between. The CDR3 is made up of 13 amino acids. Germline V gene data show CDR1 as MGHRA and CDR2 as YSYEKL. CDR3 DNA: TGCGCCAGCAGCCAGCAGGGTGGCTATGGCTACACCTTC. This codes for CASSQQGGYGYTF.

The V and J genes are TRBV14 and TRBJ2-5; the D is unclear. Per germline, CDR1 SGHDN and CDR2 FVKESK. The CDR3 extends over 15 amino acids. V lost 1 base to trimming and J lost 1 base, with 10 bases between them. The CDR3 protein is CASSQGVSVQETQYF. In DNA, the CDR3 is TGTGCCAGCAGCCAAGGAGTTTCCGTCCAAGAGACCCAGTACTTC.

The CDR3: CASSLALTPAETQYF. CDR3 bases: TGTGCCAGCAGCTTGGCCCTGACTCCAGCGGAGACCCAGTACTTC. The chain uses TRBV5-6 and TRBJ2-5; no definite D call. The germline V gene has CDR1 SGHDT and CDR2 YYEEEE. The V gene lost 0 bases and the J gene lost 5 bases, with 14 bases spanning the gap. The CDR3 runs 15 residues.

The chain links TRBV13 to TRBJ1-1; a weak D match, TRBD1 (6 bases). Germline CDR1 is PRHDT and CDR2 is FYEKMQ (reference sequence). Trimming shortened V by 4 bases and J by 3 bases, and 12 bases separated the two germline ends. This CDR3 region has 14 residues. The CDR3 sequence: CASSSGGGDTEAFF. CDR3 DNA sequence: TGTGCCAGCAGCTCCGGGGGCGGAGACACTGAAGCTTTCTTT.

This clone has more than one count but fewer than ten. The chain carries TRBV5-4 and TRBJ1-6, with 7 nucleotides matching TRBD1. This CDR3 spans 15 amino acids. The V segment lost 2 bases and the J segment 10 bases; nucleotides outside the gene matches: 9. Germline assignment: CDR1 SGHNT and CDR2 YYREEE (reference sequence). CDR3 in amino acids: CASSFDGQAGSPLHF. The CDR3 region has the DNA TGTGCCAGCAGCTTTGACGGACAGGCGGGATCACCCCTCCACTTT.

This CDR3 is CASSLLGLAGSRDTQYF. DNA for the CDR3: TGCGCCAGCAGTCTGTTGGGACTAGCGGGGTCTAGGGATACGCAGTATTTT. This chain connects TRBV23-1 to TRBJ2-3; 13 bases fit TRBD2. TRBV23-1 carries the ORF label, with uncertain function. V was clipped by 4 bases and J by 6 bases; unmatched bases: 10. CDR3 size: 17 residues.

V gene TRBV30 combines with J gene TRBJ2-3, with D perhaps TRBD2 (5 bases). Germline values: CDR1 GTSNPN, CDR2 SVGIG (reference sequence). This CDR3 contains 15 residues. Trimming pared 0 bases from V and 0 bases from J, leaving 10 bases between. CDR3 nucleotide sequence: TGTGCCTGGAGTGTTTGGCGGACTAGCACAGATACGCAGTATTTT. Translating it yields CAWSVWRTSTDTQYF.

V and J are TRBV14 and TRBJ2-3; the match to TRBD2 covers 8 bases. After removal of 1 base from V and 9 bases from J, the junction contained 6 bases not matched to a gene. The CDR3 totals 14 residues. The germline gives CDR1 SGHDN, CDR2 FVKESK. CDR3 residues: CASSQVGGGRTQYF. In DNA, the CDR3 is TGTGCCAGCAGCCAAGTTGGCGGGGGGCGCACGCAGTATTTT.

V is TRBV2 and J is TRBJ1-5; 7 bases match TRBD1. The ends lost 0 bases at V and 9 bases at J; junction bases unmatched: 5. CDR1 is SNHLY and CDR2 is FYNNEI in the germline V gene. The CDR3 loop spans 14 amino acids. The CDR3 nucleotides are TGTGCCAGCAGTGAAGCGGGCAGGGGGTGGCCCCAGCATTTT. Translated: CASSEAGRGWPQHF. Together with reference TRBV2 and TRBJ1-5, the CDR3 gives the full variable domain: EPEVTQTPSHQVTQMGQEVILRCVPISNHLYFYWYRQILGQKVEFLVSFYNNEISEKSEIFDDQFSVERPDGSNFTLKIRSTKLEDSAMYFCASSEAGRGWPQHFGDGTRLSIL.

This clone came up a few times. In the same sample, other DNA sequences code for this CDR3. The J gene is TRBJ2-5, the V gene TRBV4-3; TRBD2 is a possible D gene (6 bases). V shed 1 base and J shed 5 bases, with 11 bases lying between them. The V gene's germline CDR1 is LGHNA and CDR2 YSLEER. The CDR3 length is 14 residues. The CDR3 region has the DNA TGCGCCAGCAGCCAAGGGCTTGGGGGGGAGACCCAGTACTTC. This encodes CASSQGLGGETQYF.

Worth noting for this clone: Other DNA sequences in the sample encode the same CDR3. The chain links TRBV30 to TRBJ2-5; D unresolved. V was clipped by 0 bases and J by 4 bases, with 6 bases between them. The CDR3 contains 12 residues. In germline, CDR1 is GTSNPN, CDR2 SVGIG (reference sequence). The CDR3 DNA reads TGTGCCTGGAGTGTACTCCGAGAGACCCAGTACTTC. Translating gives CAWSVLRETQYF. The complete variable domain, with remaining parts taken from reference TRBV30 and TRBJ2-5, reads SQTIHQWPATLVQPVGSPLSLECTVEGTSNPNLYWYRQAAGRGLQLLFYSVGIGQISSEVPQNLSASRPQDRQFILSSKKLLLSDSGFYLCAWSVLRETQYFGPGTRLLVL.

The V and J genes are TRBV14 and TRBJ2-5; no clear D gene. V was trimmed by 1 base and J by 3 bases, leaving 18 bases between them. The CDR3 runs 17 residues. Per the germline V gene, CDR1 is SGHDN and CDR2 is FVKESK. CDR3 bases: TGTGCCAGCAGCCAAGGGAAGAAGCATTTCCTTGAAGAGACCCAGTACTTC. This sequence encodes CASSQGKKHFLEETQYF.

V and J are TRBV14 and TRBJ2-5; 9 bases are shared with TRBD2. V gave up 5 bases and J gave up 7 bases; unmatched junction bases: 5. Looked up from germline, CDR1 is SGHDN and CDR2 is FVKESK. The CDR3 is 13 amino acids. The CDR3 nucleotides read TGTGCCAGCAGCAGGGGAGCGGGGGGGACCCAGTACTTC. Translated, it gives CASSRGAGGTQYF. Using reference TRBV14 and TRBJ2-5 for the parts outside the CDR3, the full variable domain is EAGVTQFPSHSVIEKGQTVTLRCDPISGHDNLYWYRRVMGKEIKFLLHFVKESKQDESGMPNNRFLAERTGGTYSTLKVQPAELEDSGVYFCASSRGAGGTQYFGPGTRLLVL.

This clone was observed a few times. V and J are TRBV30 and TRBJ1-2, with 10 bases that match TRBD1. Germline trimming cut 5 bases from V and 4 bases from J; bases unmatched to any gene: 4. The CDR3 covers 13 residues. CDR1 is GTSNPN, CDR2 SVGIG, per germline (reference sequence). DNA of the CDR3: TGTGCCTGGGGGACAGGGGCTATCTATGGCTACACCTTC. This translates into CAWGTGAIYGYTF.

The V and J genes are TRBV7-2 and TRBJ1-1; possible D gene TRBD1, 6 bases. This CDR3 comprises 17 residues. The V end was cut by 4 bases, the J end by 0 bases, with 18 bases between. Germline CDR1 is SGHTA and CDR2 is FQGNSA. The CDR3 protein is CASSSTTGLGMNTEAFF. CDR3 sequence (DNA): TGTGCCAGCAGCTCTACGACAGGACTCGGGATGAACACTGAAGCTTTCTTT.

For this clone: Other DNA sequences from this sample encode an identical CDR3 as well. CDR3 sequence (DNA): TGCGCCAGCAGCCTACTGGGGGGAGAGACCCAGTACTTC. It codes for CASSLLGGETQYF. The V gene is TRBV4-1, the J gene TRBJ2-5, with D tentatively TRBD2 (6 bases). Looked up from germline, CDR1 is MGHRA and CDR2 is YSYEKL. V lost 4 bases, J lost 4 bases, and 10 bases lay in between. This CDR3 is built from 13 residues.

CDR3 sequence (DNA): TGCAGCGTCTCCCTCACAGAGACCCAGTACTTC. Its translation: CSVSLTETQYF. The chain combines TRBV29-1 with TRBJ2-5; D not certain. Trimming removed 6 bases at V and 4 bases at J, with 9 bases between. Germline values: CDR1 SQVTM, CDR2 ANQGSEA. The CDR3 length is 11 residues.